The T cell receptor (beta chain) described here comes from a study of blood T cell repertoires in COVID-19. Study-level information: Samples representing acute and convalescent COVID-19 were sourced from the United States, Italy and Spain. PBMCs, B-cell-depleted T cells, or T cells were the source of the cDNA or gDNA that made up the material.

As regards this clone: The same CDR3 can be traced to other DNA sequences in this sample.

CDR1 ENHRY and CDR2 SYGVKD come from the germline V gene. The CDR3 extends over 11 amino acids. The germline V and J ends were trimmed by 4 bases and 6 bases, with 6 bases remaining between them. Methods used by the authors: Quantification of nucleated cells was approximated via reference gene primer amplification. Clones were read by immunoSEQ multiplex PCR, and TCRdb kept only the in-frame ones, dropping some. V and J calls and clone size are given by that table; D and trimming were obtained from the DNA. The sample contains a few hundred thousand clones, about 82% of which appear only once. The clonotype comes from a woman of 80 years or more with acute or convalescent COVID-19. The rearrangement uses TRBV10-3 and TRBJ1-2, with D uncertain. Sequencing was carried out using peripheral blood. This CDR3 reads CAISAGDGYTF. CDR3 nucleotides: TGTGCCATCAGTGCCGGAGATGGCTACACCTTC.